One sample yielded the 14 T cell receptor beta chains listed below, sequenced in a study of response to subunit inactivated influenza vaccine. TCRdb fed the RT-PCR reads into MiXCR, producing one record per CDR3 protein. The sample yields 290,000 or so distinct CDR3 sequences, about 20% seen once. This specimen was PBMCs from blood, taken less than 22 months after vaccination. The receptors stem from a man aged 50 to 75 who received an inactivated influenza vaccine.

The chain links TRBV6-2 or TRBV6-3 to TRBJ2-4; no definite D call. The CDR3 runs 16 residues. Germline V CDR1 and CDR2: MNHEY, SVGEGT. V gave up 2 bases and J gave up 0 bases, with 11 bases separating them. CDR3 residues: CASSYGFSLAKNIQYF. The CDR3 bases are TGTGCCAGCAGTTACGGGTTCAGTCTAGCCAAAAACATTCAGTACTTC.

V gene TRBV4-1 combines with J gene TRBJ1-2; D remains ambiguous. V dropped 4 bases and J dropped 4 bases, with 19 bases sitting between them. Germline loops: CDR1 MGHRA, CDR2 YSYEKL. The CDR3 spans 16 residues. The CDR3 region has the DNA TGCGCCAGCAGCCCAATGTCATACCCCTTAGGCTATGGCTACACCTTC. Its protein is CASSPMSYPLGYGYTF.

The V call is TRBV5-6, the J call TRBJ1-4; 9 positions match TRBD1. The CDR3 runs 16 residues. The V gene end was trimmed by 4 bases and the J gene end by 0 bases; junction bases not matched to a gene: 4. Germline CDR1 SGHDT, CDR2 YYEEEE. The CDR3 spells CASSLRQGATNEKLFF. For the CDR3, the DNA is TGTGCCAGCAGCCTAAGACAGGGGGCAACTAATGAAAAACTGTTTTTT.

The CDR3 spells CASSIGDTSGGNSPLHF. The CDR3 DNA reads as TGTGCCAGTAGTATCGGGGACACCTCAGGGGGAAATTCACCCCTCCACTTT. The gene calls are TRBV19 and TRBJ1-6; TRBD1 matches at 7 bases. Per germline, CDR1 LNHDA and CDR2 SQIVND (reference sequence). V lost 3 bases to trimming and J lost 7 bases; unmatched junction nucleotides: 12. This CDR3 is 17 amino acids long. Drawing the rest from reference TRBV19 and TRBJ1-6, the complete variable domain is DGGITQSPKYLFRKEGQNVTLSCEQNLNHDAMYWYRQDPGQGLRLIYYSQIVNDFQKGDIAEGYSVSREKKESFPLTVTSAQKNPTAFYLCASSIGDTSGGNSPLHFGNGTRLTVT.

CDR3 sequence: CSAEGLAATDTQYF. The CDR3 region has the DNA TGCAGTGCCGAGGGACTAGCGGCCACAGATACGCAGTATTTT. The J gene is TRBJ2-3, the V gene TRBV20-1, with 11 nucleotides matching TRBD2. CDR1 is DFQATT, CDR2 SNEGSKA, per germline (reference sequence). With 6 bases clipped from V and 2 bases from J, the junction kept 4 bases outside the gene matches. The CDR3 contains 14 residues.

The chain recombines TRBV20-1 with TRBJ1-5, with D unclear. CDR3 length: 14 amino acids. Trimming left V 3 bases short and J 8 bases short, with 17 bases between. The germline CDR1 and CDR2 sequences are DFQATT and SNEGSKA (reference sequence). CDR3 in amino acids: CSASRQAVMEPQHF. Here the CDR3 DNA reads TGCAGTGCTAGTCGTCAGGCTGTGATGGAGCCCCAGCATTTT.

This sequence joins TRBV7-2 and TRBJ2-5, with 14 bases lining up with TRBD2. The junction had 4 bases not matched to a gene; V was cut back by 1 base and J by 6 bases. The CDR3 totals 16 residues. Germline CDR1 SGHTA, CDR2 FQGNSA. The CDR3 reads CASSLGLAGGRQTQYF. The CDR3 region has the DNA TGTGCCAGCAGCTTAGGACTAGCGGGAGGGCGACAGACCCAGTACTTC.

This clonotype was counted only a few times. This chain's CDR3 is CASSQVGGGYTF. In nucleotides, the CDR3 is TGCGCCAGCAGCCAAGTCGGGGGTGGCTACACCTTC. V is TRBV4-1 and J is TRBJ1-2; D possibly corresponds to TRBD1 (5 bases). The V end lost 1 base, the J end lost 7 bases, and 7 bases lay between the germline ends. The germline CDR1 and CDR2 sequences are MGHRA and YSYEKL. The CDR3 sequence is 12 residues long.

The gene calls are TRBV20-1 and TRBJ2-5; D might be TRBD2 (6 bases). This CDR3 is 15 amino acids long. Per germline, CDR1 DFQATT and CDR2 SNEGSKA (reference sequence). Trimming removed 2 bases from V and 2 bases from J, with 15 bases in between. The CDR3 spells CSARPGTSTQETQYF. The CDR3 bases are TGCAGTGCTAGACCTGGGACTTCTACACAAGAGACCCAGTACTTC.

This clonotype was counted a few times. The chain joins TRBV6-1 to TRBJ2-7, with 10 bases that match TRBD2. After removal of 6 bases from V and 1 base from J, the junction contained 9 bases not matched to a gene. Germline assignment: CDR1 MNHNS and CDR2 SASEGT. CDR3 length equals 16 residues. The CDR3, as DNA: TGTGCCAGCAGCCCCCGGGGTAGCGGGAGGTCCTACGAGCAGTACTTC. Translated, it gives CASSPRGSGRSYEQYF.

This clonotype was recorded a few times. This chain links TRBV7-2 with TRBJ1-2, with no clear D. V lost 2 bases and J 7 bases, leaving 14 bases between the germline ends. Germline CDR1 and CDR2: SGHTA and FQGNSA. The CDR3 has 14 amino acids. The chain's CDR3 is CASSLNGRSGGYTF. The CDR3 region has the DNA TGTGCCAGCAGCTTAAATGGGCGTTCCGGTGGCTACACCTTC.

The rearrangement joins TRBV29-1 to TRBJ1-1; maybe TRBD1 (6 bases). The CDR3 is 12 residues long. Germline V CDR1 and CDR2: SQVTM, ANQGSEA. V was shortened by 8 bases and J by 0 bases, with 10 bases between the two germline ends. CDR3 sequence: CSIRGLNTEAFF. CDR3 DNA: TGCAGCATCAGGGGTCTGAACACTGAAGCTTTCTTT.

This clonotype was seen at least ten times. This chain uses TRBV10-3 with TRBJ2-1; TRBD2 might be the D (6 bases). Germline V gene lookup returns CDR1 ENHRY and CDR2 SYGVKD. The CDR3 consists of 24 residues. The V end was cut by 0 bases, the J end by 6 bases, with 39 bases between. The CDR3 sequence: CAISESIRSRGPGRMGVSGNEQFF. The CDR3 nucleotides read TGTGCCATCAGTGAGTCGATTAGGTCACGCGGCCCTGGGAGGATGGGAGTGTCCGGCAATGAGCAGTTCTTC.

In this sample, this clonotype turned up a few times. The rearrangement links TRBV15 to TRBJ1-1; the D is unclear. Germline-derived CDR1 and CDR2 are LNHNV and YYDKDF (reference sequence). Trimming removed 1 base at V and 1 base at J, with 4 bases between. The CDR3 sequence is 13 residues long. CDR3 nucleotide sequence: TGTGCCACCAGCAGAGTCGGGAACACTGAAGCTTTCTTT. Protein product: CATSRVGNTEAFF.